The text below deals with one T cell receptor beta chain. The data belong to a study of T cells in Graves' hyperthyroidism and ophthalmopathy. There were TCR beta CDR3 regions amplified from RNA transcripts. With the HTBI primer set, the TCR CDR3 went through a first round of RT-PCR. TCRdb re-analysed the multiplex PCR reads in MiXCR, keeping a single row per CDR3 protein. The sample carries roughly 570,000 distinct CDR3 sequences, 15% to 19% recorded once. The sequenced sample consisted of blood. The receptor comes from a woman younger than 45 with Graves' hyperthyroidism.

As DNA, the CDR3 is TGTGCCAGCAGCTTGACGGGAGGGTTCACAGATACGCAGTATTTT. Encoded protein: CASSLTGGFTDTQYF. This sequence joins TRBV5-6 and TRBJ2-3; 8 bases are shared with TRBD2. This CDR3 has 15 residues. Germline CDR1 and CDR2: SGHDT and YYEEEE. J lost 2 bases, V lost 1 base, and 3 bases had no gene match. The variable domain in full, with the rest retrieved from reference TRBV5-6 and TRBJ2-3, is DAGVTQSPTHLIKTRGQQVTLRCSPKSGHDTVSWYQQALGQGPQFIFQYYEEEERQRGNFPDRFSGHQFPNYSSELNVNALLLGDSALYLCASSLTGGFTDTQYFGPGTRLTVL.